The table lists the clone carrying this T cell receptor (beta chain) with a few counts. Its antigen is still unknown. Expressed TCRB transcripts were sequenced because the isolated RNA had all been reverse transcribed beforehand. The method was immunoSEQ multiplex PCR; TCRdb's version includes in-frame clones alone and lacks a portion of them. The sample holds 350,000 to 450,000 clones, about 15% seen once. These data come from a study of beta chain features in type 1 diabetes. Study findings and constraints: There were fewer insertions and more deletions at the VDJ junctions of type 1 diabetes patients. Researchers cautioned that cDNA sequencing could over-represent cells with high TCR expression. Whatever favoring of shorter templates PCR might show would apply equally to patients and controls.

The germline V gene encodes CDR1 SGDLS and CDR2 YYNGEE. The CDR3 is made up of 18 amino acids. V trimming: 3 bases; J trimming: 2 bases; junction bases outside the gene matches: 12. This sequence originates from a man aged 25-45 years in good health. This chain uses TRBV9 with TRBJ2-5, with 11 bases lining up with TRBD2. Sequenced sample: naive CD4+ T cells from blood. The CDR3 DNA sequence: TGTGCCAGCAGCGCCCCGAGGGGGGCTAGCGGGAGGCAAGAGACCCAGTACTTC. Its translation is CASSAPRGASGRQETQYF.